Below are 16 T cell receptor beta chains sequenced from a single sample in a study of cytomegalovirus exposure and HLA in healthy donors. Researchers ran the PCR with 60 Vbeta and 13 Jbeta primers. Profiled with immunoSEQ multiplex PCR; TCRdb holds only in-frame clones, not every one. The sample includes tens of thousands of clones. The material sequenced was PBMCs. Source of these receptors: a female donor in good health and CMV-seronegative.

J is TRBJ1-5 and V is TRBV6-1; the match to TRBD1 covers 7 bases. J gave up 4 bases and V 7 bases, and 4 bases lay outside the gene matches. The germline gives CDR1 MNHNS, CDR2 SASEGT. The CDR3 extends over 13 amino acids. CDR3 in amino acids: CASKPGGNQPQHF. For the CDR3, the DNA is TGTGCCAGCAAACCAGGGGGAAATCAGCCCCAGCATTTT.

The rearrangement joins TRBV6-5 to TRBJ1-2, with D possibly being TRBD1 (6 bases). The V gene's germline CDR1 is MNHEY and CDR2 SVGAGI. The CDR3 runs 16 residues. Trimming took 2 bases from V and 0 from J, leaving 13 bases between them. CDR3 nucleotide sequence: TGTGCCAGCAGTTACGATTACAGGGCTTCTAACTATGGCTACACCTTC. This sequence encodes CASSYDYRASNYGYTF.

The J gene is TRBJ1-1, the V gene TRBV13; TRBD1 aligns across 7 bases. With 9 bases clipped from V and 1 base from J, the junction kept 5 bases outside the gene matches. The CDR3 contains 13 residues. Germline V gene lookup returns CDR1 PRHDT and CDR2 FYEKMQ (reference sequence). CDR3 bases: TGTGCCAGTGTGGGACAGAAGAACACTGAAGCTTTCTTT. Amino acid sequence: CASVGQKNTEAFF.

The V call is TRBV7-9, the J call TRBJ2-7; 9 bases line up with TRBD1. The germline V gene has CDR1 SEHNR and CDR2 FQNEAQ (reference sequence). The CDR3 length is 14 residues. The J segment lost 1 base and the V segment lost 5 bases, leaving 3 bases of the junction unmatched. The CDR3: CASSRDRESYEQYF. DNA for the CDR3: TGTGCCAGCAGCCGGGACAGGGAATCCTACGAGCAGTACTTC.

The genes are TRBV29-1 and TRBJ2-2, with 8 bases aligning to TRBD1. With 7 bases clipped from V and 6 bases from J, the junction kept 7 bases outside the gene matches. The CDR3 extends over 13 amino acids. Germline CDR1 is SQVTM and CDR2 is ANQGSEA. The CDR3 spells CSARGRRAGELFF. The CDR3 coding sequence is TGCAGCGCCAGGGGGCGCCGGGCCGGGGAGCTGTTTTTT.

CDR3: CASSPSSGQGILIPEAFF. CDR3 DNA: TGTGCCAGCTCACCGTCCTCGGGACAGGGTATTTTAATCCCTGAAGCTTTCTTT. V and J are TRBV18 and TRBJ1-1; TRBD1 matches 9 bases. Trimming removed 3 bases from V and 6 bases from J; junction bases left unmatched: 17. CDR1 and CDR2 from the germline V gene are KGHSH and LQKENI. This CDR3 has 18 residues.

The chain links TRBV5-5 to TRBJ2-7, with 8 bases that match TRBD1. The CDR3 is made up of 16 amino acids. Germline loops: CDR1 SGHKS, CDR2 YYEKEE (reference sequence). Trimming removed 0 bases from V and 4 bases from J; junction bases left unmatched: 9. The DNA of the CDR3 is TGTGCCAGCAGCTTGGTCCCGGCAGGGGGCGAATACGAGCAGTACTTC. Translating gives CASSLVPAGGEYEQYF.

The genes are TRBV28 and TRBJ1-1; 9 positions agree with TRBD1. The CDR3 has 13 residues. With V trimmed by 11 bases and J by 5 bases, 9 bases remained unmatched. Germline V gene data show CDR1 as MDHEN and CDR2 as SYDVKM. CDR3 sequence (DNA): TGTGCCGGCCAAACAGGGGGCAGGACTGAAGCTTTCTTT. Translated, it gives CAGQTGGRTEAFF.

CDR3 nucleotide sequence: TGTGCCAGCATCCTAGCGGCCCCAAGCACAGATACGCAGTATTTT. Amino acid sequence: CASILAAPSTDTQYF. The chain recombines TRBV5-6 with TRBJ2-3; 7 positions agree with TRBD2. The V and J ends lost 6 bases and 0 bases, in that order; junction bases with no gene match: 7. The CDR3 consists of 15 residues. The germline V gene has CDR1 SGHDT and CDR2 YYEEEE.

The V call is TRBV19, the J call TRBJ1-1, with 7 bases that match TRBD1. The CDR3 has 16 residues. Germline V gene lookup returns CDR1 LNHDA and CDR2 SQIVND (reference sequence). The V segment lost 3 bases and the J segment 1 base; nucleotides outside the gene matches: 8. CDR3 sequence (DNA): TGTGCCAGTAGTATCCCGCCAGGGGGAGGGAACACTGAAGCTTTCTTT. Translating gives CASSIPPGGGNTEAFF. Drawing the rest from reference TRBV19 and TRBJ1-1, the complete variable domain is DGGITQSPKYLFRKEGQNVTLSCEQNLNHDAMYWYRQDPGQGLRLIYYSQIVNDFQKGDIAEGYSVSREKKESFPLTVTSAQKNPTAFYLCASSIPPGGGNTEAFFGQGTRLTVV.

The chain combines TRBV11-3 with TRBJ1-4; the match to TRBD1 covers 7 bases. Germline V gene sequence: CDR1 SGHNT, CDR2 YENEEA. The V and J ends lost 4 bases and 5 bases, in that order; junction bases with no gene match: 4. This CDR3 comprises 14 residues. For the CDR3, the DNA is TGTGCCAGCAGCTCAGGAGGGGGCAATGAAAAACTGTTTTTT. Amino acids: CASSSGGGNEKLFF.

V is TRBV15 and J is TRBJ1-1, with 8 bases that match TRBD1. The CDR3 length is 14 residues. CDR1 is LNHNV, CDR2 YYDKDF, per germline (reference sequence). V shed 7 bases, J shed 4 bases, and the junction held 8 bases outside the gene matches. CDR3 in amino acids: CATTDRAEGTEAFF. DNA of the CDR3: TGTGCCACCACGGACAGGGCAGAGGGCACTGAAGCTTTCTTT. The whole variable domain, filled in from reference TRBV15 and TRBJ1-1, reads DAMVIQNPRYQVTQFGKPVTLSCSQTLNHNVMYWYQQKSSQAPKLLFHYYDKDFNNEADTPDNFQSRRPNTSFCFLDIRSPGLGDTAMYLCATTDRAEGTEAFFGQGTRLTVV.

The gene calls are TRBV4-1 and TRBJ2-1; 7 bases line up with TRBD2. Germline values: CDR1 MGHRA, CDR2 YSYEKL. There are 17 residues in the CDR3. With V trimmed by 3 bases and J by 0 bases, 8 bases remained unmatched. The CDR3 bases are TGCGCCAGCAGCCACTCACTAGCGCTAAGCTCCTACAATGAGCAGTTCTTC. It encodes CASSHSLALSSYNEQFF.

The rearrangement joins TRBV13 to TRBJ2-7, with 12 bases identical to TRBD2. The V and J ends lost 4 bases and 2 bases, in that order; junction bases with no gene match: 6. Germline values: CDR1 PRHDT, CDR2 FYEKMQ (reference sequence). The CDR3 length is 16 residues. The CDR3 is CASSSESSGGAYEQYF. The CDR3 DNA follows: TGTGCCAGCAGCTCAGAATCTAGCGGGGGGGCCTACGAGCAGTACTTC.

This chain joins TRBV4-3 and TRBJ2-3; 7 nucleotides align to TRBD2. CDR1 and CDR2 (germline): LGHNA, YSLEER. CDR3 length: 14 amino acids. V shed 5 bases, J shed 2 bases, and the junction held 4 bases outside the gene matches. The CDR3, as DNA: TGCGCCAGCAGCATGCGGGAGTTCACAGATACGCAGTATTTT. This encodes CASSMREFTDTQYF.

V is TRBV19 and J is TRBJ2-2, with 10 bases fitting TRBD2. The germline V gene has CDR1 LNHDA and CDR2 SQIVND (reference sequence). J gave up 6 bases and V 3 bases, and 10 bases lay outside the gene matches. CDR3 length: 17 amino acids. CDR3 loop: CASSIKSLAGVSGELFF. The CDR3 nucleotides read TGTGCCAGTAGTATTAAGTCCCTAGCGGGAGTGTCCGGGGAGCTGTTTTTT.